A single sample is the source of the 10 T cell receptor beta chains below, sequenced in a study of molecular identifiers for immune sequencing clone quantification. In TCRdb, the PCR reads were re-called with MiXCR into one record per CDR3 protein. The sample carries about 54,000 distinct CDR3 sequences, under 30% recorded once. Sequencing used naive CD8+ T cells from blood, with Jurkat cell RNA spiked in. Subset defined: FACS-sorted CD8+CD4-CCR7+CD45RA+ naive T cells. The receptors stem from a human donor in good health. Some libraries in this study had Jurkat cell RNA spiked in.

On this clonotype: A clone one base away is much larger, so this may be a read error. CDR3 sequence reads: CANSSGLEDITEAFF. For the CDR3, the DNA is TGTGCCAACAGCTCGGGGCTTGAGGATATCACTGAAGCTTTCTTT. V is TRBV5-3 and J is TRBJ1-1; possible D gene TRBD1, 5 bases. TRBV5-3 is sorted into the ORF group, with uncertain function. Trimming stripped 9 bases from V and 4 bases from J, with 22 bases between. The CDR3 runs 15 residues.

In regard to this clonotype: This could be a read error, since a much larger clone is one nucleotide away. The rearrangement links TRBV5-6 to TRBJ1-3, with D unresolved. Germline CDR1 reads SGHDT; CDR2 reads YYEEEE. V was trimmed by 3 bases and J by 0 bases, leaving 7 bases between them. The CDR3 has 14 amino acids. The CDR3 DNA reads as TGTGCCAGCAGCTCGGTGTACTCTGGAAACACCATATATTTT. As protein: CASSSVYSGNTIYF.

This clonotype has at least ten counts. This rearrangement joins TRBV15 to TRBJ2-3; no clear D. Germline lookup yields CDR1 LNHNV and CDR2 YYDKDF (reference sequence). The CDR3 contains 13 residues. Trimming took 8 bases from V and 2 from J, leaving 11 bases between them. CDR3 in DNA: TGTGCCACCCGGAGCCTCCTCACAGATACGCAGTATTTT. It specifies CATRSLLTDTQYF. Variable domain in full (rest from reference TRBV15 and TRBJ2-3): DAMVIQNPRYQVTQFGKPVTLSCSQTLNHNVMYWYQQKSSQAPKLLFHYYDKDFNNEADTPDNFQSRRPNTSFCFLDIRSPGLGDTAMYLCATRSLLTDTQYFGPGTRLTVL.

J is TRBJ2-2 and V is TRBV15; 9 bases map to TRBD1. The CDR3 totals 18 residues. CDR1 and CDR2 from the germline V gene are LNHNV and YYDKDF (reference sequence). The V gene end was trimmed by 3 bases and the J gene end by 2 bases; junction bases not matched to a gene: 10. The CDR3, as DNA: TGTGCCACCAGCAGTGCGCGATGGGACAGGGTAAACACCGGGGAGCTGTTTTTT. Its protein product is CATSSARWDRVNTGELFF.

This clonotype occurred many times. The CDR3 DNA follows: TGTGCCAGCAGCCGCGCCATTAAGTCAGGGGAGGCCTACGAGCAGTACTTC. Protein: CASSRAIKSGEAYEQYF. The chain is built from TRBV7-9 and TRBJ2-7; D is possibly TRBD1 or TRBD2 (6 bases each). With 5 bases removed from V and 2 bases from J, the gap between germline ends came to 22 bases. The CDR3 has 17 residues. Germline CDR1 SEHNR, CDR2 FQNEAQ (reference sequence).

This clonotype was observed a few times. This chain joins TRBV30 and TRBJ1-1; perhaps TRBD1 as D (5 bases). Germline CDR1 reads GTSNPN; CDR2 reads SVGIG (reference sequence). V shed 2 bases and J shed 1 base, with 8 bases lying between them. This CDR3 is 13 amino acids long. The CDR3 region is CAWSLTENTEAFF. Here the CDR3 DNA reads TGTGCCTGGAGTCTGACAGAGAACACTGAAGCTTTCTTT.

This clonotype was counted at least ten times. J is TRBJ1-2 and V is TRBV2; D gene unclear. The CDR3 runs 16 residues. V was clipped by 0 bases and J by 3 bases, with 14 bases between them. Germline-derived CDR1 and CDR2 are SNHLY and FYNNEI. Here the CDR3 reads CASSEASTPSYYGYTF. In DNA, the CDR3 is TGTGCCAGCAGTGAAGCCTCAACCCCCAGTTACTATGGCTACACCTTC.

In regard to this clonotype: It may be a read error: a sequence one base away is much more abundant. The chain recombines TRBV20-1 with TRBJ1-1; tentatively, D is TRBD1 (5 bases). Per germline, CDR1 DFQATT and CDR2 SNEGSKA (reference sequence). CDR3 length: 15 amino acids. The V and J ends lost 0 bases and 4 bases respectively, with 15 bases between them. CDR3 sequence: CSARDRDRMSTEAFF. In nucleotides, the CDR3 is TGCAGTGCTAGAGATCGTGACAGAATGAGCACTGAAGCTTTCTTT.

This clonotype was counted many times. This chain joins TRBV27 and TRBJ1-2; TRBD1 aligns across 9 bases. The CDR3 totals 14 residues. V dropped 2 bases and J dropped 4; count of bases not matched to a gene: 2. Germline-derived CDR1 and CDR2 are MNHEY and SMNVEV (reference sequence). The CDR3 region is CASSLGGQGYGYTF. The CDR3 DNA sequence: TGTGCCAGCAGTTTAGGGGGACAGGGCTATGGCTACACCTTC.

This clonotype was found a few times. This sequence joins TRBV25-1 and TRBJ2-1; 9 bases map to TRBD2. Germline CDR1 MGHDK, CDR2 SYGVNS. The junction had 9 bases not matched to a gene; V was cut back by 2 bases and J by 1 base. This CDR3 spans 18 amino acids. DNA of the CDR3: TGTGCCAGCAGTGAAGGGCTAGCGGGATATCAATCCTACAATGAGCAGTTCTTC. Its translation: CASSEGLAGYQSYNEQFF. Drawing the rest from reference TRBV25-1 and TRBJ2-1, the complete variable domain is EADIYQTPRYLVIGTGKKITLECSQTMGHDKMYWYQQDPGMELHLIHYSYGVNSTEKGDLSSESTVSRIRTEHFPLTLESARPSHTSQYLCASSEGLAGYQSYNEQFFGPGTRLTVL.